The rows below give T cell receptor beta chains drawn from one sample of a study of radiotherapy plus CTLA-4 blockade in lung cancer. Data came from immunoSEQ multiplex PCR; TCRdb stores just in-frame clones and leaves some out. The data contain about 73,000 clones, around 87% of them singletons. Source: peripheral blood, taken from a patient treated with radiotherapy plus ipilimumab. The receptors were sampled from a human donor with non-small cell lung cancer that progressed on radiotherapy plus ipilimumab. Both conserved end residues are part of each CDR3. A D gene is named only where the DNA matches it firmly. Not all rows give a size; the values are once, few, many and, for expanded clones, a class.

J gene: TRBJ2-3
clone size: .
V gene: TRBV5-4
D gene: .
CDR3 protein: CASSSRRETDTQYF
CDR3 DNA: TGTGCCAGCAGCAGCCGGAGGGAGACAGATACGCAGTATTTT

J gene: TRBJ2-7
clone size: .
V gene: TRBV28
D gene: TRBD2
CDR3 protein: CASSEGTSTPYEQYF
CDR3 DNA: TGTGCCAGCAGTGAGGGGACTAGCACGCCCTACGAGCAGTACTTC

J gene: TRBJ1-5
clone size: .
V gene: TRBV4-1
D gene: .
CDR3 protein: CASSQGREGFQPQHF
CDR3 DNA: TGCGCCAGCAGCCAAGGCAGGGAAGGCTTCCAGCCCCAGCATTTT

J gene: TRBJ2-5
clone size: .
V gene: TRBV7-9
D gene: .
CDR3 protein: CASGGSAGTQYF
CDR3 DNA: TGTGCCAGCGGGGGGTCGGCGGGGACCCAGTACTTC

J gene: TRBJ1-1
clone size: .
V gene: TRBV5-1
D gene: .
CDR3 protein: CASSSTGGVRTEAFF
CDR3 DNA: TGCGCCAGCAGCTCTACTGGAGGGGTTCGGACTGAAGCTTTCTTT

J gene: TRBJ2-1
clone size: .
V gene: TRBV19
D gene: .
CDR3 protein: CASSIGGPGEQFF
CDR3 DNA: TGTGCCAGTAGTATTGGGGGCCCCGGGGAGCAGTTCTTC

J gene: TRBJ2-3
clone size: .
V gene: TRBV11-2
D gene: .
CDR3 protein: CASREWGDTQYF
CDR3 DNA: TGTGCCAGCCGGGAGTGGGGAGATACGCAGTATTTT

J gene: TRBJ1-2
clone size: .
V gene: TRBV28
D gene: .
CDR3 protein: CASSDSFGYTF
CDR3 DNA: TGTGCCAGCAGCGATTCGTTTGGCTACACCTTC

J gene: TRBJ2-3
clone size: .
V gene: TRBV7-9
D gene: .
CDR3 protein: CASSLVGSTDTQYF
CDR3 DNA: TGTGCCAGCAGCTTAGTCGGGAGCACAGATACGCAGTATTTT

J gene: TRBJ1-5
clone size: few
V gene: TRBV11-1
D gene: .
CDR3 protein: CASSLDMNQPQHF
CDR3 DNA: TGTGCCAGCAGCTTAGATATGAATCAGCCCCAGCATTTT

J gene: TRBJ2-2
clone size: .
V gene: TRBV7-9
D gene: .
CDR3 protein: CASSSDSNTGELFF
CDR3 DNA: TGTGCCAGCAGCTCAGACTCGAACACCGGGGAGCTGTTTTTT

J gene: TRBJ2-7
clone size: .
V gene: TRBV28
D gene: TRBD2
CDR3 protein: CASTILAGGGYEQYF
CDR3 DNA: TGTGCCAGCACCATCCTAGCGGGGGGGGGCTACGAGCAGTACTTC

J gene: TRBJ2-5
clone size: .
V gene: TRBV2
D gene: TRBD1
CDR3 protein: CASSQPGQQETQYF
CDR3 DNA: TGTGCCAGCAGTCAACCGGGACAGCAAGAGACCCAGTACTTC

J gene: TRBJ2-7
clone size: .
V gene: TRBV19
D gene: .
CDR3 protein: CASSSTGSYEQYF
CDR3 DNA: TGTGCCAGCAGCTCTACAGGGTCCTACGAGCAGTACTTC

J gene: TRBJ2-3
clone size: .
V gene: TRBV30
D gene: TRBD1
CDR3 protein: CASETSRGSDTQYF
CDR3 DNA: TGTGCCTCCGAAACAAGCAGGGGGTCAGATACGCAGTATTTT

J gene: TRBJ2-7
clone size: few
V gene: TRBV4-1
D gene: .
CDR3 protein: CASSQDPSEQYF
CDR3 DNA: TGCGCCAGCAGCCAAGATCCCTCCGAGCAGTACTTC